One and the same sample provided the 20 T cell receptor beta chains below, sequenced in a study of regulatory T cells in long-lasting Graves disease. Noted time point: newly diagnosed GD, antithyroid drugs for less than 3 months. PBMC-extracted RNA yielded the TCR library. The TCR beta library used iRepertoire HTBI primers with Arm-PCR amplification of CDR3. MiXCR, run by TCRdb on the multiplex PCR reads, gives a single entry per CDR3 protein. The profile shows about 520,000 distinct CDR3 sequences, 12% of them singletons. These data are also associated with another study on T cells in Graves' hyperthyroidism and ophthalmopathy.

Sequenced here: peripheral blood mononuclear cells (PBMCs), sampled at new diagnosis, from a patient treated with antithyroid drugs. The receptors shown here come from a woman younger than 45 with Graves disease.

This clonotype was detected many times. In DNA, the CDR3 is TGTGCCAGCAGTGAAGCTGGTAACAGAGGGGACACTGAAGCTTTCTTT. Translating it yields CASSEAGNRGDTEAFF. The gene calls are TRBV2 and TRBJ1-1; maybe TRBD1 (5 bases). Germline V gene lookup returns CDR1 SNHLY and CDR2 FYNNEI. CDR3 length: 16 amino acids. Trimming took 0 bases from V and 3 from J, leaving 14 bases between them.

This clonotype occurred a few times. The CDR3: CASRRTGGTGELFF. DNA for the CDR3: TGTGCCAGCAGAAGGACAGGGGGTACCGGGGAGCTGTTTTTT. The gene calls are TRBV12-3 or TRBV12-4 and TRBJ2-2; TRBD1 matches at 10 bases. There are 14 residues in the CDR3. Trimming at V came to 6 bases and at J to 5 bases, leaving 3 bases not matched to a gene.

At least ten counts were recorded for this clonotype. CDR3 residues: CASMGRSSYNSPLHF. As DNA, the CDR3 is TGTGCCAGTATGGGGAGAAGCTCCTATAATTCACCCCTCCACTTT. This chain links TRBV19 with TRBJ1-6; D gene unclear. Looked up from germline, CDR1 is LNHDA and CDR2 is SQIVND (reference sequence). V lost 7 bases to trimming and J lost 0 bases, with 10 bases between them. The CDR3 consists of 15 residues. Full variable domain (remainder filled in from reference TRBV19 and TRBJ1-6): DGGITQSPKYLFRKEGQNVTLSCEQNLNHDAMYWYRQDPGQGLRLIYYSQIVNDFQKGDIAEGYSVSREKKESFPLTVTSAQKNPTAFYLCASMGRSSYNSPLHFGNGTRLTVT.

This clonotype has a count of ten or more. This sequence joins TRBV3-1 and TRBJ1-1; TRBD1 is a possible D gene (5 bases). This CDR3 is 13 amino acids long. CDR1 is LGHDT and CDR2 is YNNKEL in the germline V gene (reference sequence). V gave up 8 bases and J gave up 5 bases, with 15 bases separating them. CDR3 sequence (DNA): TGTGCCAGCCAGAGCAGGGTTTCGACTGAAGCTTTCTTT. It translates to CASQSRVSTEAFF.

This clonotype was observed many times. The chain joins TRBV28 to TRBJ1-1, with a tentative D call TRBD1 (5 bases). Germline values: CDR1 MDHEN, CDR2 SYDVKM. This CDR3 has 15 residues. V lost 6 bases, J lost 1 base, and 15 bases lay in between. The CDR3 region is CASSSLRRGNTEAFF. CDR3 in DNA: TGTGCCAGCAGCTCACTCCGGAGGGGGAACACTGAAGCTTTCTTT.

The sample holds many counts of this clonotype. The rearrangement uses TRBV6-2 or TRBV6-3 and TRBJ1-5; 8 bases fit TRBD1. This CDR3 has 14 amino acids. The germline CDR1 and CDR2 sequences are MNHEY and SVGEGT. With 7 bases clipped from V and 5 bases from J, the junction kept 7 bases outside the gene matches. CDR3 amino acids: CASTGTGLDQPQHF. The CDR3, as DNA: TGTGCCAGCACCGGGACAGGCTTGGATCAGCCCCAGCATTTT.

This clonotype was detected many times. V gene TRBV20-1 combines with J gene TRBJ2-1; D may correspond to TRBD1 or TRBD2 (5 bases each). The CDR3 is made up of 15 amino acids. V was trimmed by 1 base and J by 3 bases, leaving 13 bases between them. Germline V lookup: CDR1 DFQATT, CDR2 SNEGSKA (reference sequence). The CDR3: CSARGLRGFYNEQFF. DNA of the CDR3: TGCAGTGCTAGAGGACTAAGGGGCTTCTACAATGAGCAGTTCTTC.

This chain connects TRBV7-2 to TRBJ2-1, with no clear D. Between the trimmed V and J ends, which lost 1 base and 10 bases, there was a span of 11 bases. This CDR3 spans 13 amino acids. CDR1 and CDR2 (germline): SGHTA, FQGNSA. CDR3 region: CASSLDLLREQFF. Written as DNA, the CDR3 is TGTGCCAGCAGCTTAGATTTGCTTCGGGAGCAGTTCTTC.

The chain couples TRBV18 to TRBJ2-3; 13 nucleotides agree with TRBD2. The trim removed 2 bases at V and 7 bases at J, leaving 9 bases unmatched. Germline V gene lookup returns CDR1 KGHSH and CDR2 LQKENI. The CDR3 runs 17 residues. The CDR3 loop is CASSPIPLAGGPNTQYF. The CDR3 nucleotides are TGTGCCAGCTCACCAATACCACTAGCGGGAGGGCCCAATACGCAGTATTTT.

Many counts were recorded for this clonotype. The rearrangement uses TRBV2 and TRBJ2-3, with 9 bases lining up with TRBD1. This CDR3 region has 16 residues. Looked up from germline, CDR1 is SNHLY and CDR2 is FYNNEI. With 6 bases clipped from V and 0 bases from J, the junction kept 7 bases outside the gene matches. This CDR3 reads CASSRGTGRSTDTQYF. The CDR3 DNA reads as TGTGCCAGCAGCCGCGGGACAGGGAGGAGCACAGATACGCAGTATTTT.

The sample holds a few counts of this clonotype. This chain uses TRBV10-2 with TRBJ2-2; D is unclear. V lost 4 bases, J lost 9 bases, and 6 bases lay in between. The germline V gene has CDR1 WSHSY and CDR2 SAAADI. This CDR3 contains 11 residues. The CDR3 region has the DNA TGCGCCAGCAGTGTGGGCCGGGAGCTGTTTTTT. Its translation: CASSVGRELFF.

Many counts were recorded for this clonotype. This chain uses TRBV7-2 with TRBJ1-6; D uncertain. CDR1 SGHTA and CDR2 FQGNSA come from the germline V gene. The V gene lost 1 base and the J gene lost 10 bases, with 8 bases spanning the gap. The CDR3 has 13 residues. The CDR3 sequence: CASSLERLSPLHF. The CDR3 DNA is TGTGCCAGCAGCTTAGAACGGTTATCACCCCTCCACTTT.

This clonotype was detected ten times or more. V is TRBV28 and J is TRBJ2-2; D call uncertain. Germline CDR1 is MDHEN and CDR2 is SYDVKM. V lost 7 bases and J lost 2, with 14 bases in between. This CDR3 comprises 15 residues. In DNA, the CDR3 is TGTGCCAGCAATCCCCCGAAGGGAAACACCGGGGAGCTGTTTTTT. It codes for CASNPPKGNTGELFF.

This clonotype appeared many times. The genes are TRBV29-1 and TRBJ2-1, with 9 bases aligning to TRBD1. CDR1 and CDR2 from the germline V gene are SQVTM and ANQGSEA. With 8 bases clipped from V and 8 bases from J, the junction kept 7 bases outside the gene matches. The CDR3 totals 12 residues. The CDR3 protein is CSLGQGWDEQFF. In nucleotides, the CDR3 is TGCAGCCTAGGACAGGGGTGGGATGAGCAGTTCTTC.

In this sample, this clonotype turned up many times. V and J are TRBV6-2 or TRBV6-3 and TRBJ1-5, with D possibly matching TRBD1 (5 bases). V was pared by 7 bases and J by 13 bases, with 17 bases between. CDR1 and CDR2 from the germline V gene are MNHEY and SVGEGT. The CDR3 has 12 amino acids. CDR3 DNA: TGTGCCAGCAATGCCGCAGCGGGACCGCAGCATTTT. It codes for CASNAAAGPQHF.

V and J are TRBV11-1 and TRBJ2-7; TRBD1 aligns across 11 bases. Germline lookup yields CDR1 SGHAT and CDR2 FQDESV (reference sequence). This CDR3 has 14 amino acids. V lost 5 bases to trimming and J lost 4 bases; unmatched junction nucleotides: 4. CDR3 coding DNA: TGTGCCAGCAGCCATGGGACAGGGGGATACGAGCAGTACTTC. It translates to CASSHGTGGYEQYF.

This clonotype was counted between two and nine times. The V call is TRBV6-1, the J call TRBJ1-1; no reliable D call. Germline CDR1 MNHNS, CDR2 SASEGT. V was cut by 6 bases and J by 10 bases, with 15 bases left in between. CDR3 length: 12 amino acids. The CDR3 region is CASSPISLGAFF. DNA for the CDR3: TGTGCCAGCAGCCCAATCTCCCTTGGAGCTTTCTTT.

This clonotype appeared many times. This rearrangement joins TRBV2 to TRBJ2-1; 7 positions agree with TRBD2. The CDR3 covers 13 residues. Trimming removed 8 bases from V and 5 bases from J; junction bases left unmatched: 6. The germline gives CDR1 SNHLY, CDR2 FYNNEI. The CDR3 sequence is CASSGLGHNEQFF. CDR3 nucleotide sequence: TGTGCCAGCTCAGGACTAGGTCACAATGAGCAGTTCTTC.

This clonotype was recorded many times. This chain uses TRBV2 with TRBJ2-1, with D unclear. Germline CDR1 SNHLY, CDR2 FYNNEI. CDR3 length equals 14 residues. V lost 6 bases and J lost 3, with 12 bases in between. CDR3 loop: CASRAGPDYNEQFF. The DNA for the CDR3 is TGTGCCAGCAGGGCCGGGCCAGACTACAATGAGCAGTTCTTC.

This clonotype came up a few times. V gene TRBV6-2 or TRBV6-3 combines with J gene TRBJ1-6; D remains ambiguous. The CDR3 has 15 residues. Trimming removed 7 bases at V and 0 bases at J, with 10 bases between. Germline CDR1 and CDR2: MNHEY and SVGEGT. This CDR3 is CASTFRSSYNSPLHF. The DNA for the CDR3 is TGTGCCAGCACCTTTCGGAGCTCCTATAATTCACCCCTCCACTTT.